This T cell receptor (beta chain) was profiled in a study of identical twins. Study-wide findings and caveats: The more abundant beta clonotypes in cord blood had fewer insertions, and memory repertoires did not show this.

Template switching created a universal primer site, and the cDNA included unique molecular identifiers. MiXCR was run by TCRdb on the 5' RACE reads, yielding one entry per CDR3 protein. Of about 890,000 distinct CDR3 sequences in the sample, approximately 13% were seen once. Points on this clonotype: Its antigen is still unknown.

These same data were also listed under a study on yellow fever vaccine responses in identical twins.

The source of this sequence is a woman between 18 and 29 years old in good health. The sequencing input was PBMCs.

CDR3 amino acids: CASSFSGWEGAYEQYF. The CDR3 bases are TGTGCCAGCAGCTTTAGCGGTTGGGAAGGGGCCTACGAGCAGTACTTC. The chain employs TRBV11-2 and TRBJ2-7, with D possibly TRBD2 on 6 matching bases. Germline CDR1 is SGHAT and CDR2 is FQNNGV. There are 16 residues in the CDR3. Between the trimmed V and J ends, which lost 3 bases and 2 bases, there was a span of 17 bases.